This TCR beta chain was observed in a study of graft-versus-host responses after intestinal transplantation. Study information: Those transplanted obtained multivisceral, liver-intestinal, or isolated intestinal grafts. Anti-thymocyte globulin was used for induction in all recipients, who then took tacrolimus and steroids for 2 to 4 years.

Comments on this clone: No antigen is known for it.

Libraries were prepared by immunoSEQ multiplex PCR; TCRdb keeps only in-frame clonotypes and omits some of them. The repertoire holds around 67,000 clones, with over 70% as singletons. This CDR3 is built from 16 residues. The V end lost 4 bases, the J end lost 0 bases, and 12 bases lay between the germline ends. Germline V lookup: CDR1 SGHTA, CDR2 FQGNSA. Whole-study findings and limits: Early after transplant, HvG clones declined as circulating GvH clones peaked.

This chain uses TRBV7-2 with TRBJ2-2; a weak D match, TRBD2 (7 bases). Sequencing was performed on unstimulated CD4+ T cells sorted from spleen or lymph node cells, taken before transplant. The sequence came from a human donor who was the organ donor for an intestinal transplant. CDR3 amino acids: CASSSGEGPNTGELFF. The CDR3 coding sequence is TGTGCCAGCAGCTCAGGGGAGGGCCCGAACACCGGGGAGCTGTTTTTT.